This TCR beta chain was sequenced during a study of blood T cell repertoires in COVID-19. In the study overall: Italy, Spain and the United States were the sources of the convalescent and acute COVID-19 samples. PBMCs, B-cell-depleted T cells, or T cells provided the cDNA or gDNA that made up the material.

This CDR3 has 14 amino acids. Germline CDR1 reads SGHRS; CDR2 reads YFSETQ. J lost 4 bases, V lost 3 bases, and 5 bases had no gene match. As processed by the authors: Scientists estimated how many nucleated cells there were by amplifying reference gene primers. This table comes from immunoSEQ multiplex PCR, and its TCRdb copy is limited to in-frame clones, with some not included. V, J and clone size were drawn from that table, and D and trimming were deduced from the DNA. The sample holds 100,000 to 150,000 clones, roughly 85% seen once. This TCR derives from a man older than 75 with active or convalescent COVID-19. The material sequenced was peripheral blood. The V call is TRBV5-1, the J call TRBJ2-5, with 8 bases identical to TRBD2. CDR3 sequence: CASSSGRGAETQYF. The CDR3 DNA is TGCGCCAGCAGCTCGGGGCGGGGGGCAGAGACCCAGTACTTC.